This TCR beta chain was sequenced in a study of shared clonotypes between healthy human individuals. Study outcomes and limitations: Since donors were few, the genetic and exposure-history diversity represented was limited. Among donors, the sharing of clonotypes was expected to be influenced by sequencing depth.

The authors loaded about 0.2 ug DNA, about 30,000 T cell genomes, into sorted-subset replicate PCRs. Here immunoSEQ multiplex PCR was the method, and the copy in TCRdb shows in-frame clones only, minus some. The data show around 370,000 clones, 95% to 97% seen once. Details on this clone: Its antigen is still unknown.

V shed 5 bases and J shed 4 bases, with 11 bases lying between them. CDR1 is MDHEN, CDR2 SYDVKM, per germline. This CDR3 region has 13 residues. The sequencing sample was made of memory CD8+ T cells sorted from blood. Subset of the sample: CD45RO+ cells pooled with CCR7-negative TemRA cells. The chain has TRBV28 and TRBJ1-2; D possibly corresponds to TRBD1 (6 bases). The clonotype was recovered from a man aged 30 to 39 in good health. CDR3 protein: CASSRGGGYGYTF. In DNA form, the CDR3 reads TGTGCCAGCAGTAGAGGGGGTGGCTATGGCTACACCTTC.